This TCR beta chain was observed in a study of cytomegalovirus exposure and HLA in healthy donors. Whole-study findings and limits: A later analysis linked a missense variant in DCLRE1C to the trimming of TCR beta V and J genes.

As for this clone: Its target is unknown.

Vbeta (60) and Jbeta (13) primers were used in the PCR. Clones were sequenced by immunoSEQ multiplex PCR, and TCRdb holds only the in-frame ones, with some missing. The table records 200,000 or so clones, 60% to 85% of them present only once. The V gene's germline CDR1 is LGHNT and CDR2 FRNRAP. CDR3 length equals 13 residues. Trimming pared 1 base from V and 5 bases from J, leaving 6 bases between. The clonotype originates from a man between 35 and 55 years old in good health and CMV-seronegative. The chain uses TRBV12-5 and TRBJ2-1; D unclear. Sequenced input: PBMCs. CDR3 in amino acids: CASGLGSNNEQFF. The CDR3 DNA reads as TGTGCTAGTGGTTTGGGGAGCAACAATGAGCAGTTCTTC.